The 11 T cell receptor beta chains below come from one sample, sequenced in a study of CXCR3-negative and CXCR3-positive naive CD8 T cells. Study observations and caveats: Hydrophobicity of TRB CDR3s was greater in CXCR3-positive naive cells than in CXCR3-negative naive cells.

Their antigen targets remain unknown. Through 5' RACE with UMI labels, the TRB cDNA libraries were prepared. TCRdb re-called the 5' RACE reads and shows each CDR3 protein once, DNA omitted. Its table lists 5,700 or so distinct CDR3 sequences. Input material: naive CXCR3+ CD8+ T cells from blood. Subset reported: CD45RO-CCR7+CD27+CD95- naive CD8+ T cells expressing CXCR3 (TNR3+). The receptors derive from a human donor in good health. Some clones in this sample may be carry-over from other donors' samples.

This clonotype is medium-sized by frequency. The J gene is TRBJ1-2, the V gene TRBV2; as DNA is missing, the TRBD1 call by TCRdb cannot be tested. CDR1 SNHLY and CDR2 FYNNEI come from the germline V gene. The CDR3 sequence is 16 residues long. The CDR3 sequence: CAMLVRPGTPRHGYTF.

V gene TRBV11-2 combines with J gene TRBJ2-7. This CDR3 spans 13 amino acids. Per germline, CDR1 SGHAT and CDR2 FQNNGV. The CDR3: CASSLSQTYEQYF.

This chain connects TRBV29-1 to TRBJ2-5; the D call from TCRdb, TRBD1, cannot be confirmed without DNA. The CDR3 contains 15 residues. The V gene's germline CDR1 is SQVTM and CDR2 ANQGSEA. CDR3 sequence: CSARFLGAAGETQYF.

This chain links TRBV15 with TRBJ1-6; the TCRdb D gene call, TRBD1, has no DNA to confirm it. This CDR3 spans 16 amino acids. The germline V gene has CDR1 LNHNV and CDR2 YYDKDF (reference sequence). Here the CDR3 reads CATSDAGQPALTPLHF.

This chain joins TRBV3-1 and TRBJ2-1; TCRdb names TRBD2, which stays unverified in the absence of DNA. The CDR3 loop spans 15 amino acids. The germline gives CDR1 LGHDT, CDR2 YNNKEL (reference sequence). CDR3 in amino acids: CASSRLAGGDNEQFF.

The CDR3 is CSVAGTGDYGYTF. This rearrangement joins TRBV29-1 to TRBJ1-2; TCRdb returns TRBD1, unconfirmable since there is no DNA. Germline CDR1 is SQVTM and CDR2 is ANQGSEA. The CDR3 spans 13 residues. Drawing the rest from reference TRBV29-1 and TRBJ1-2, the complete variable domain is SAVISQKPSRDICQRGTSLTIQCQVDSQVTMMFWYRQQPGQSLTLIATANQGSEATYESGFVIDKFPISRPNLTFSTLTVSNMSPEDSSIYLCSVAGTGDYGYTFGSGTRLTVV.

This clonotype is labeled medium-sized based on frequency. The chain is built from TRBV29-1 and TRBJ1-2; TCRdb selects TRBD1, and the lack of DNA leaves this call unchecked. The CDR3 is 13 amino acids. CDR1 and CDR2 (germline): SQVTM, ANQGSEA. This CDR3 is CSVAEGLGYGYTF.

Frequency places this clonotype as medium-sized (0.01 to 0.1%). V and J are TRBV6-2 or TRBV6-3 and TRBJ1-5; TCRdb selects TRBD1, and the lack of DNA leaves this call unchecked. This CDR3 contains 18 residues. Per germline, CDR1 MNHEY and CDR2 SVGEGT. CDR3 loop: CASSYPHGERTGHQPQHF.

The chain is built from TRBV6-5 and TRBJ2-3; TCRdb lists TRBD1, though no DNA is available to test this call. CDR1 MNHEY and CDR2 SVGAGI come from the germline V gene. This CDR3 region has 17 residues. CDR3: CASSYSTGTGRSDTQYF.

V and J are TRBV27 and TRBJ2-7; TCRdb's D gene call, TRBD2, goes unchecked for lack of DNA. CDR1 and CDR2 (germline): MNHEY, SMNVEV (reference sequence). CDR3 length: 14 amino acids. The CDR3 spells CASSFAMGDHEQYF.

The V call is TRBV25-1, the J call TRBJ2-7. This CDR3 has 11 residues. Germline V gene data show CDR1 as MGHDK and CDR2 as SYGVNS. The CDR3 reads CASSDSYEQYF.